This T cell receptor beta chain stems from a study of CD8 T cells in Susac syndrome. Study conclusions and caveats: The peak of CD8+ clonal expansion in Susac was seen in TEMRA cells and active patients. In total CD8+ repertoires, around 17 Susac-specific public clones were detected, and CD8+ TEMRA repertoires contained four to six.

RNA, at about 0.5 to 1 ug, was reverse transcribed with random hexamers. TCRdb recomputed calls from the immunoSEQ multiplex PCR reads with MiXCR, one row per CDR3 protein. The repertoire holds approximately 50,000 distinct CDR3 sequences, with 95% as singletons. TCR beta from blood CD8+ and CD4+ T cells was sequenced. Note on this clonotype: Its antigen is unidentified.

CDR1 and CDR2 from the germline V gene are SNHLY and FYNNEI. CDR3 length: 13 amino acids. V lost 10 bases to trimming and J lost 4 bases; unmatched junction nucleotides: 6. The sequence derives from a human donor with Susac syndrome. The sequenced sample consisted of CD8+ T cells from PBMCs. The rearrangement links TRBV2 to TRBJ1-3; 8 nucleotides match TRBD1. CDR3 protein: CATEDRAGNTIYF. For the CDR3, the DNA is TGTGCCACCGAGGACAGGGCAGGAAACACCATATATTTT.